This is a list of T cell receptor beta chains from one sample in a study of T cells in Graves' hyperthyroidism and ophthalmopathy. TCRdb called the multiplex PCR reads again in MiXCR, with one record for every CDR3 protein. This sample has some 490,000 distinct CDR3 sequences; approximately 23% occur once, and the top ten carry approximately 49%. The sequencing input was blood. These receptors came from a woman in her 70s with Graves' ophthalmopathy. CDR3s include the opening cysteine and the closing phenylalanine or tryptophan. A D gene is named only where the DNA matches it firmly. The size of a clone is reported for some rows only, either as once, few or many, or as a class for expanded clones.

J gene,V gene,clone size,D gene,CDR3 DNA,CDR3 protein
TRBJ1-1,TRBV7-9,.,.,TGTGCCAGCCGAAAGGGGGGTGCTTTCTTT,CASRKGGAFF
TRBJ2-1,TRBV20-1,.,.,TGCAGTGCTAGACCCCGGAGCAATGAGCAGTTCTTC,CSARPRSNEQFF
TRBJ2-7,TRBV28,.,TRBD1,TGTGCCAGCAGTTTCCCGGGGACAGGGGGCTCCTACGAGCAGTACTTC,CASSFPGTGGSYEQYF
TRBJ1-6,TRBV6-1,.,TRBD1,TGTGCCAGCAGGGACAGGGTCGGCAATTCACCCCTCCACTTT,CASRDRVGNSPLHF
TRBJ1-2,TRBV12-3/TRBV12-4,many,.,TGTGCCAGCAGTTTGGGGGGGCGAGTTGGCTACACCTTC,CASSLGGRVGYTF
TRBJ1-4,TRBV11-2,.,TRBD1,TGTGCCAGCAGCTTAACCGAGACAGGGGGAGGTGAAAAACTGTTTTTT,CASSLTETGGGEKLFF
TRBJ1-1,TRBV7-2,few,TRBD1,TGTGCCAGCAGCTTAGTGGGACAGCTGAACACTGAAGCTTTCTTT,CASSLVGQLNTEAFF
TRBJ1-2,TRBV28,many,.,TGTGCCAGCAGTCCTATTTATTACAGGGAGCATAACTATGGCTACACCTTC,CASSPIYYREHNYGYTF
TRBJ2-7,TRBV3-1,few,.,TGTGCCAGCAGCCAAGGTGGTATTAGCAGGAGGGAGCAGTACTTC,CASSQGGISRREQYF
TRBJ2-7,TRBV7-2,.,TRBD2,TGTGCCAGCAGCTTAGTGGGGACTAGCGGAGCCCCTTCAACCTACGAGCAGTACTTC,CASSLVGTSGAPSTYEQYF
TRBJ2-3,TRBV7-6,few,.,TGTGCCAGCACCCCGGCGAGGTTAGGAAATACGCAGTATTTT,CASTPARLGNTQYF
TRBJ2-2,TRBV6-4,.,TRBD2,TGTGCCAGCAGTGAGGGGGGGAGTACCGGGGAGCTGTTTTTT,CASSEGGSTGELFF
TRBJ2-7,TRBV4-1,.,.,TGCGCCAGCAGCCAAGTGGACGTACCCTACGAGCAGTACTTC,CASSQVDVPYEQYF
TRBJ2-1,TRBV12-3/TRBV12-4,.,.,TGTGCCAGCAGTTCTTTTCGGGGGCTGTTCTTC,CASSSFRGLFF
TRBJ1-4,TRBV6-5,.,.,TGTGCCAACAGTTACTTTCAGGAGCCTAATGAAAAACTGTTTTTT,CANSYFQEPNEKLFF
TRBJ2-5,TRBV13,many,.,TGTGCCAGCAGCTCACGGGTAGAGACCCAGTACTTC,CASSSRVETQYF
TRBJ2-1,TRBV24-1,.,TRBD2,TGTGCCACCTCCCCGGCGGGCCTAGCGGGAGGGCCATTGTACAATGAGCAGTTCTTC,CATSPAGLAGGPLYNEQFF
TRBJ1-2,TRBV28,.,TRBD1,TGTGCCAGCAGTTTATTTTCCGGACAGGGAGGGTATGGCTACACCTTC,CASSLFSGQGGYGYTF
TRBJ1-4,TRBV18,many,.,TGTGCCAGCAGCCCAGGGGCAACTAATGAAAAACTGTTTTTT,CASSPGATNEKLFF
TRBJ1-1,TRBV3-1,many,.,TGTGCCAGCAGCGTTGGCGTCGGTCAGGGAACTGAAGCTTTCTTT,CASSVGVGQGTEAFF
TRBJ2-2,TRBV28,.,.,TGTGCCAGCAGTTTCGGGTCCGACAGTAACACCGGGGAGCTGTTTTTT,CASSFGSDSNTGELFF
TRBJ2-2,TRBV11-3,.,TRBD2,TGTGCCAGCAGCTTGACTAGCGGGAGGGTAACCGGGGAGCTGTTTTTT,CASSLTSGRVTGELFF
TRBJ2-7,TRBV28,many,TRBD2,TGTGCCACCAGCCATCCGGGGAGGGGAGGGTATGAGCAGTACTTC,CATSHPGRGGYEQYF
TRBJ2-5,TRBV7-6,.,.,TGTGCCAGCAGCTTTTTTGGGCAGGCGCAAGAGACCCAGTACTTC,CASSFFGQAQETQYF
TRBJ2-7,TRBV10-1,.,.,TGCGCCAGCAGTGACCCCACGGGCGTTGGAGCGGGTTACGAGCAGTACTTC,CASSDPTGVGAGYEQYF
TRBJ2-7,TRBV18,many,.,TGTGCCAGCTCACCGGGACCCCCCGACGAGCAGTACTTC,CASSPGPPDEQYF
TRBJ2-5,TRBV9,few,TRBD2,TGTGCCAGCAGCGTAGGACTAGCGGGACGGCAAGAGACCCAGTACTTC,CASSVGLAGRQETQYF
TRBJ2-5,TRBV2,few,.,TGTGCCAGCAGTCAAGCGGGTTATGAGACCCAGTACTTC,CASSQAGYETQYF
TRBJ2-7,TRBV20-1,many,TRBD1,TGCAGTGCTACGGGGGGACAGGGGGCGGATGAGCAGTACTTC,CSATGGQGADEQYF
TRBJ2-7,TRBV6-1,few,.,TGTGCCAGCAGTACATACGAGGGATCCTACGAGCAGTACTTC,CASSTYEGSYEQYF
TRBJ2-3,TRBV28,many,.,TGTGCCAGCAGTCCATCGGGCAGGGACACAGATACGCAGTATTTT,CASSPSGRDTDTQYF
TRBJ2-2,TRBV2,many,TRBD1,TGTGCCAGCAGTGCGCAGGGGGCGTTGACCGGGGAGCTGTTTTTT,CASSAQGALTGELFF
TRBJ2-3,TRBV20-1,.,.,TGCAGTGCTAGTATGCGGGATACGCAGTATTTT,CSASMRDTQYF
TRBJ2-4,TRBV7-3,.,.,TGTGCCAGCAGCTTAAGTTTTGGAGGGGGTGACATTCAGTACTTC,CASSLSFGGGDIQYF
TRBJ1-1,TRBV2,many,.,TGTGCCAGCAGCCAGGTGTCTGAAGCTTTCTTT,CASSQVSEAFF
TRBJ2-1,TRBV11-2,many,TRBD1,TGTGCCAGCAGCCACGACAGGGAAGTTAATGAGCAGTTCTTC,CASSHDREVNEQFF
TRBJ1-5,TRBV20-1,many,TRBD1,TGCAGTGCTACAGGACAGGCTACCGGACCCCAGCATTTT,CSATGQATGPQHF
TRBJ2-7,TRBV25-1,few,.,TGTGCCAGCAGTGAATGGAAGGAGGCCGACGAGCAGTACTTC,CASSEWKEADEQYF
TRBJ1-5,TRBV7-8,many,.,TGTGCCAGCAGCTTAGGTCCTAGGACAGCTCGTGGGCCCCAGCATTTT,CASSLGPRTARGPQHF
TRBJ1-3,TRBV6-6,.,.,TGTGCCAGCAGTTACGAAGGGGCGGCTGGAAACACCATATATTTT,CASSYEGAAGNTIYF
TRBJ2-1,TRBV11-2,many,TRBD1,TGTGCCAGCAGCTTAGGTCCGGGACAGCTCTACAATGAGCAGTTCTTC,CASSLGPGQLYNEQFF
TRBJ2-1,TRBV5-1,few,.,TGCGCCAGCAGCTTGAGTAACACTTACAATGAGCAGTTCTTC,CASSLSNTYNEQFF
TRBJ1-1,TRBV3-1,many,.,TGTGCCAGCACCCCGGGCGGGACACGATACACTGAAGCTTTCTTT,CASTPGGTRYTEAFF
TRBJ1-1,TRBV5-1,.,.,TGCGCCAGCAGCTTGGCGCTGAAAAACACTGAAGCTTTCTTT,CASSLALKNTEAFF
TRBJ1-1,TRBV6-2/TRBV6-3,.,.,TGTGCCAGCAGTTACTCGAGATCTACTGAAGCTTTCTTT,CASSYSRSTEAFF
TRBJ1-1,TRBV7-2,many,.,TGTGCCAGCAGCCGACAGCTCATGAACACTGAAGCTTTCTTT,CASSRQLMNTEAFF
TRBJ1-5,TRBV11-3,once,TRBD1,TGCGCCAGCAGCCAAGATTCAGGGGGGCAGCCCCAGCATTTT,CASSQDSGGQPQHF
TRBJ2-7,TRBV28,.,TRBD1,TGTGCCATCAGTGAGTCGGGACAGTTGTCCTACGAGCAGTACTTC,CAISESGQLSYEQYF
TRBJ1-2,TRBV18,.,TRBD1,TGTGCCAGCTCTCCCAGACAGGGGGAAGGCTACACCTTC,CASSPRQGEGYTF
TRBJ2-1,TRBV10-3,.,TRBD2,TGTGCCAACCCTAGCGGCCCCTACAATGAGCAGTTCTTC,CANPSGPYNEQFF
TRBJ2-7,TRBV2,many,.,TGTGCCAGCAGTGAACAACGTGTAACAGCTACCTACGAGCAGTACTTC,CASSEQRVTATYEQYF
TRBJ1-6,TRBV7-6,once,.,TGTGCCAGCAGCTTAGAAGAGAATTCACCCCTCCACTTT,CASSLEENSPLHF
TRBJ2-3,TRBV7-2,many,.,TGTGCCAGCAGCAAAGTCCGATCTCGCACAGATACGCAGTATTTT,CASSKVRSRTDTQYF
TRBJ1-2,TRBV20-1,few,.,TGCAGTGCTAACCAGCCCACAGGGCCAGGCTATGGCTACACCTTC,CSANQPTGPGYGYTF